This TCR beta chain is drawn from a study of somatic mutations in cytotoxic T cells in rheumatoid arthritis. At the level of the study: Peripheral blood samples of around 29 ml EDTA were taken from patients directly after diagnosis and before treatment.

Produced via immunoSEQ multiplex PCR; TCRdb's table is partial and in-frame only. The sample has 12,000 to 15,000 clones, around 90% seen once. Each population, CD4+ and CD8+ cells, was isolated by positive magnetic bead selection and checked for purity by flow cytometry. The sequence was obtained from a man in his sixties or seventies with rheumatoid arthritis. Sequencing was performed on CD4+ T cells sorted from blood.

The CDR3 loop is CASSLDRYTEAFF. Written as DNA, the CDR3 is TGTGCCAGCAGCTTGGACAGATACACTGAAGCTTTCTTT. The gene calls are TRBV5-6 and TRBJ1-1; D unclear. Looked up from germline, CDR1 is SGHDT and CDR2 is YYEEEE. There are 13 residues in the CDR3. Trimming took 0 bases from V and 3 from J, leaving 6 bases between them.